One sample yielded the 30 T cell receptor beta chains listed below, sequenced in a study of graft-versus-host responses after intestinal transplantation. Profiled with immunoSEQ multiplex PCR; TCRdb holds only in-frame clones, not every one. Of some 96,000 clones detected, around 90% appear once; the ten largest clones hold roughly 16%. The sequencing here drew on PBMCs, taken about 460 days after intestinal transplant. The origin of the receptors is a human patient who received an intestinal transplant, so some T cells may come from the graft donor.

The table lists this clone with a count of one. This chain joins TRBV5-1 and TRBJ1-2; 9 bases match TRBD1. The J segment lost 2 bases and the V segment lost 3 bases, leaving 5 bases of the junction unmatched. The CDR3 is 15 amino acids. Germline CDR1 reads SGHRS; CDR2 reads YFSETQ. The CDR3 sequence: CASSWGTGPNYGYTF. The CDR3, as DNA: TGCGCCAGCAGCTGGGGGACAGGGCCCAACTATGGCTACACCTTC.

V is TRBV18 and J is TRBJ2-2, with 10 bases fitting TRBD2. Germline V gives CDR1 KGHSH, CDR2 LQKENI. This CDR3 spans 16 amino acids. With V trimmed by 3 bases and J by 5 bases, 6 bases remained unmatched. CDR3 nucleotides: TGTGCCAGCTCACCGACCACTAGCGGGGTAACCGGGGAGCTGTTTTTT. This sequence encodes CASSPTTSGVTGELFF. The full variable domain, rest sourced from reference TRBV18 and TRBJ2-2, is NAGVMQNPRHLVRRRGQEARLRCSPMKGHSHVYWYRQLPEEGLKFMVYLQKENIIDESGMPKERFSAEFPKEGPSILRIQQVVRGDSAAYFCASSPTTSGVTGELFFGEGSRLTVL.

This chain links TRBV11-2 with TRBJ1-5, with 8 bases fitting TRBD1. Germline V gene sequence: CDR1 SGHAT, CDR2 FQNNGV. The CDR3 has 14 residues. After removal of 5 bases from V and 7 bases from J, the junction contained 7 bases not matched to a gene. In DNA form, the CDR3 reads TGTGCCAGCAGCCCTGGACAGGGTGTGCAGCCCCAGCATTTT. Translated: CASSPGQGVQPQHF. The full variable domain, completed using reference TRBV11-2 and TRBJ1-5, is EAGVAQSPRYKIIEKRQSVAFWCNPISGHATLYWYQQILGQGPKLLIQFQNNGVVDDSQLPKDRFSAERLKGVDSTLKIQPAKLEDSAVYLCASSPGQGVQPQHFGDGTRLSIL.

This rearrangement joins TRBV19 to TRBJ2-7; D tentatively reads TRBD1 or TRBD2 (6 bases each). The germline V and J ends were trimmed by 3 bases and 5 bases, with 17 bases remaining between them. Looked up from germline, CDR1 is LNHDA and CDR2 is SQIVND (reference sequence). This CDR3 is 15 amino acids long. CDR3 protein: CASSIGSGGRDEQYF. CDR3 bases: TGTGCCAGTAGTATCGGTTCCGGGGGCAGGGACGAGCAGTACTTC.

The rearrangement joins TRBV7-2 to TRBJ1-2; 8 nucleotides align to TRBD1. CDR3 size: 14 residues. V gave up 3 bases and J gave up 5 bases; unmatched junction bases: 5. Germline V CDR1 and CDR2: SGHTA, FQGNSA. For the CDR3, the DNA is TGTGCCAGCAGCTTTGGACAGGGCCAGTATGGCTACACCTTC. This codes for CASSFGQGQYGYTF.

The chain couples TRBV18 to TRBJ1-2, with D uncertain. Germline CDR1 is KGHSH and CDR2 is LQKENI. The CDR3 runs 13 residues. The V end lost 6 bases, the J end lost 3 bases, and 11 bases lay between the germline ends. CDR3 residues: CASSPNTDYGYTF. DNA of the CDR3: TGTGCCAGCTCCCCGAACACCGACTATGGCTACACCTTC.

The V call is TRBV6-1, the J call TRBJ2-7; tentatively, D is TRBD1 or TRBD2 (5 bases each). Trimming shortened V by 5 bases and J by 0 bases, and 11 bases separated the two germline ends. Germline V lookup: CDR1 MNHNS, CDR2 SASEGT. The CDR3 totals 14 residues. CDR3 DNA sequence: TGTGCCAGCAGTCGGGACGCGACCTCCTACGAGCAGTACTTC. Translated: CASSRDATSYEQYF.

This sequence joins TRBV7-2 and TRBJ2-7; D is undetermined. The germline V gene has CDR1 SGHTA and CDR2 FQGNSA. The V and J ends lost 5 bases and 2 bases respectively, with 13 bases between them. This CDR3 contains 14 residues. CDR3 sequence reads: CASSLRWSTYEQYF. CDR3 DNA sequence: TGTGCCAGCAGCCTCCGGTGGAGCACCTACGAGCAGTACTTC.

The rearrangement joins TRBV11-2 to TRBJ2-3; 7 bases map to TRBD2. V dropped 2 bases and J dropped 6; count of bases not matched to a gene: 5. This CDR3 is built from 14 residues. Per the germline V gene, CDR1 is SGHAT and CDR2 is FQNNGV. CDR3 nucleotide sequence: TGTGCCAGCAGCTTATGGTCCGGGGGGGATACGCAGTATTTT. This sequence encodes CASSLWSGGDTQYF.

The chain links TRBV5-6 to TRBJ2-2; 10 bases align to TRBD2. J was trimmed by 4 bases and V by 0 bases; bases with no gene match: 3. The CDR3 consists of 16 residues. The germline V gene has CDR1 SGHDT and CDR2 YYEEEE. The CDR3 loop reads CASSLGAGGITGELFF. CDR3 nucleotides: TGTGCCAGCAGCTTGGGAGCGGGGGGGATCACCGGGGAGCTGTTTTTT.

This clone turned up a few times. The chain joins TRBV9 to TRBJ2-7; no reliable D call. This CDR3 is 13 amino acids long. The germline gives CDR1 SGDLS, CDR2 YYNGEE. The V end lost 0 bases, the J end lost 5 bases, and 9 bases lay between the germline ends. The chain's CDR3 is CASSVGTVNEQYF. The DNA of the CDR3 is TGTGCCAGCAGCGTAGGGACGGTGAACGAGCAGTACTTC.

The chain carries TRBV18 and TRBJ2-3, with D perhaps matching TRBD2 (5 bases). CDR3 length: 14 residues. The V gene's germline CDR1 is KGHSH and CDR2 LQKENI. The V end lost 3 bases, the J end lost 2 bases, and 9 bases lay between the germline ends. As DNA, the CDR3 is TGTGCCAGCTCACCTCGGAGGACCACAGATACGCAGTATTTT. It translates to CASSPRRTTDTQYF.

The J gene is TRBJ2-5, the V gene TRBV7-9, with a tentative D call TRBD1 (6 bases). V was cut by 5 bases and J by 1 base, with 17 bases left in between. The CDR3 runs 16 residues. CDR1 and CDR2 from the germline V gene are SEHNR and FQNEAQ (reference sequence). This chain's CDR3 is CASSLTGQSLQETQYF. CDR3 sequence (DNA): TGTGCCAGCAGCCTAACGGGACAATCGCTCCAAGAGACCCAGTACTTC.

This clone was detected once. V gene TRBV12-5 combines with J gene TRBJ1-1; no reliable D call. This CDR3 is 15 amino acids long. Trimming left V 0 bases short and J 4 bases short, with 12 bases between. Germline V lookup: CDR1 LGHNT, CDR2 FRNRAP. The CDR3 spells CASGLVGPSGTEAFF. In nucleotides, the CDR3 is TGTGCTAGTGGTTTGGTGGGCCCTTCCGGCACTGAAGCTTTCTTT.

The chain employs TRBV27 and TRBJ1-2, with TRBD1 matching 7 bases. Unmatched junction bases numbered 11, after V lost 5 bases and J lost 8 bases. The germline V gene has CDR1 MNHEY and CDR2 SMNVEV (reference sequence). There are 14 residues in the CDR3. Here the CDR3 DNA reads TGTGCCAGCAGTCAACCCGACAGGGTTACCGGCTACACCTTC. Residues: CASSQPDRVTGYTF.

This clone was recorded only once. This sequence joins TRBV5-4 and TRBJ1-4; D remains unclear. Germline CDR1 reads SGHNT; CDR2 reads YYREEE (reference sequence). Trimming took off 3 bases at V and 5 bases at J, with 8 bases between the two ends. CDR3 length: 13 residues. CDR3 DNA sequence: TGTGCCAGCAGCTCGACCGAGAATGAAAAACTGTTTTTT. Amino acid sequence: CASSSTENEKLFF.

The chain has TRBV21-1 and TRBJ2-7; TRBD1, the table's D call, lacks a check against the DNA. TRBV21-1 is noted as a pseudogene. The CDR3 extends over 16 amino acids. The CDR3 DNA is TGTGCCAGCAGCAACTGGAACAGGGCGCGCTCCTACGAGCAGTACTTC. Protein: CASSNWNRARSYEQYF.

The rearrangement uses TRBV7-9 and TRBJ2-6; perhaps TRBD2 as D (5 bases). Germline V gives CDR1 SEHNR, CDR2 FQNEAQ (reference sequence). There are 19 residues in the CDR3. Trimming cost V 0 bases and J 0 bases, with 15 bases left between them. The CDR3 is CASSLAANGLNSGANVLTF. DNA of the CDR3: TGTGCCAGCAGCTTAGCGGCGAACGGACTCAACTCTGGGGCCAACGTCCTGACTTTC.

This chain uses TRBV6-8 with TRBJ2-1; D is tentatively TRBD1 or TRBD2 (6 bases each). V lost 7 bases, J lost 9 bases, and 25 bases lay in between. Per the germline V gene, CDR1 is MNHGY and CDR2 is SAAAGT. The CDR3 has 16 amino acids. CDR3 sequence reads: CASIRRGTPIRGEQFF. In DNA form, the CDR3 reads TGTGCCAGCATCCGCCGCGGGACACCGATAAGAGGTGAGCAGTTCTTC.

This chain's CDR3 is CARSLELLRGNTIYF. The CDR3, as DNA: TGTGCCAGAAGCTTGGAGCTCCTCAGAGGAAACACCATATATTTT. The V gene is TRBV5-3, the J gene TRBJ1-3; D uncertain. TRBV5-3 is labeled an ORF, and its function is uncertain. With 0 bases removed from V and 4 bases from J, the gap between germline ends came to 11 bases. The CDR3 consists of 15 residues.

The rearrangement joins TRBV10-1 to TRBJ2-3; no clear D. The germline gives CDR1 WNHNN, CDR2 SYGVQD (reference sequence). V was cut by 0 bases and J by 4 bases, with 8 bases left in between. This CDR3 has 14 amino acids. Here the CDR3 reads CASSESIVADTQYF. The CDR3 DNA sequence: TGCGCCAGCAGTGAGTCGATCGTAGCAGATACGCAGTATTTT.

The rearrangement joins TRBV5-1 to TRBJ2-1; TRBD1 matches 9 bases. Germline V gene data show CDR1 as SGHRS and CDR2 as YFSETQ. The trim removed 4 bases at V and 7 bases at J, leaving 12 bases unmatched. CDR3 length equals 16 residues. Here the CDR3 reads CASSPPTGGIENEQFF. The DNA of the CDR3 is TGCGCCAGCAGCCCTCCGACAGGGGGTATTGAGAATGAGCAGTTCTTC.

This chain joins TRBV6-1 and TRBJ1-2; 9 positions agree with TRBD1. This CDR3 region has 15 residues. The V segment lost 2 bases and the J segment 8 bases; nucleotides outside the gene matches: 9. The germline CDR1 and CDR2 sequences are MNHNS and SASEGT. The CDR3 DNA sequence: TGTGCCAGCAGTGAACGCCCGGGACAGGGCTGGGGCTACACCTTC. Translating it yields CASSERPGQGWGYTF.

V usage is TRBV2 and J usage is TRBJ2-3; 15 bases are a match to TRBD2. The CDR3 has 15 residues. Germline V gene data show CDR1 as SNHLY and CDR2 as FYNNEI. The trim removed 7 bases at V and 9 bases at J, leaving 8 bases unmatched. This CDR3 reads CASTMGTSGGLTQYF. For the CDR3, the DNA is TGTGCCAGCACTATGGGGACTAGCGGGGGGCTAACGCAGTATTTT.

The CDR3 sequence: CASSLGHGGNEKLFF. The DNA of the CDR3 is TGTGCCAGCAGCCTCGGACACGGGGGTAATGAAAAACTGTTTTTT. The chain links TRBV5-8 to TRBJ1-4, with D maybe TRBD1 (5 bases). The CDR3 has 15 amino acids. The V gene lost 4 bases and the J gene lost 4 bases, with 14 bases spanning the gap. Per germline, CDR1 SGHTS and CDR2 YDEGEE.

This chain uses TRBV7-9 with TRBJ2-5; TRBD1 is a possible D gene (8 bases). The CDR3 is 16 residues long. Trimming took off 5 bases at V and 1 base at J, with 17 bases between the two ends. Germline-derived CDR1 and CDR2 are SEHNR and FQNEAQ (reference sequence). The CDR3 region has the DNA TGTGCCAGCAGCCCAGGGGGCGGGGGAGTCCAAGAGACCCAGTACTTC. As protein: CASSPGGGGVQETQYF.

The chain employs TRBV2 and TRBJ2-7, with D perhaps being TRBD1 or TRBD2 (5 bases each). The CDR3 has 16 residues. Germline values: CDR1 SNHLY, CDR2 FYNNEI. Trimming shortened V by 5 bases and J by 0 bases, and 17 bases separated the two germline ends. The CDR3 protein is CASSYLRGSISYEQYF. CDR3 nucleotides: TGTGCCAGCAGTTATCTTCGGGGCAGCATCTCCTACGAGCAGTACTTC.

This clone was observed a single time. The genes are TRBV4-2 and TRBJ1-3; D remains ambiguous. CDR3 length: 12 residues. Trimming cost V 1 base and J 6 bases, with 4 bases left between them. The germline gives CDR1 LGHNA, CDR2 YNFKEQ. Written as DNA, the CDR3 is TGTGCCAGCAGCCAAGGAACAAACACCATATATTTT. Its translation: CASSQGTNTIYF.

A single count supports this clone. The J gene is TRBJ1-5, the V gene TRBV18; 9 nucleotides align to TRBD1. The CDR3 totals 15 residues. Germline CDR1 KGHSH, CDR2 LQKENI. With 5 bases clipped from V and 7 bases from J, the junction kept 9 bases outside the gene matches. The DNA of the CDR3 is TGTGCCAGCTCATCCGACAGGGGGGAAGGGCAGCCCCAGCATTTT. It encodes CASSSDRGEGQPQHF.

V gene TRBV6-6 combines with J gene TRBJ1-4; D is ambiguous. Germline V gives CDR1 MNHNY, CDR2 SVGAGI (reference sequence). The CDR3 has 11 residues. The ends were cut back, 5 bases at V and 10 bases at J, with 8 bases in the middle. The CDR3 here is CASSLAGKLFF. DNA of the CDR3: TGTGCCAGCAGTCTCGCCGGAAAACTGTTTTTT.